These T cell receptor beta chains were read from a single sample in a study of blood T cell repertoires in COVID-19. The assay was immunoSEQ multiplex PCR, and TCRdb's table has in-frame clones only and misses some. The sample contains 300,000 to 450,000 clones, 85% of which appear only once. Sample: peripheral blood. These receptors were obtained from a woman between 18 and 29 years old with acute or convalescent COVID-19. Each CDR3 is given with its conserved first and last residue. Each record gives: D gene, V gene, J gene, clone size, CDR3 protein, CDR3 DNA. D genes are given only for firm matches. Rows may omit the clone size; those that give it use once, few, many or a size class.

d_gene: TRBD2
v_gene: TRBV28
j_gene: TRBJ2-7
abundance: -
CDR3aa: CASSPLAGGVYEQYF
CDR3nt: TGTGCCAGCAGTCCACTAGCGGGAGGGGTCTACGAGCAGTACTTC

d_gene: -
v_gene: TRBV5-1
j_gene: TRBJ1-1
abundance: -
CDR3aa: CASSLVVSIVNTEAFF
CDR3nt: TGCGCCAGCAGCTTGGTTGTATCGATAGTAAACACTGAAGCTTTCTTT

d_gene: TRBD1
v_gene: TRBV2
j_gene: TRBJ1-2
abundance: -
CDR3aa: CASAETGAYGYTF
CDR3nt: TGTGCCAGCGCCGAGACAGGGGCATATGGCTACACCTTC

d_gene: -
v_gene: TRBV4-1
j_gene: TRBJ2-7
abundance: -
CDR3aa: CASSPAEGPYEQYF
CDR3nt: TGCGCCAGCAGCCCCGCCGAGGGTCCCTACGAGCAGTACTTC

d_gene: TRBD1
v_gene: TRBV5-1
j_gene: TRBJ1-2
abundance: -
CDR3aa: CASSYVPGQGAKVPYGYTF
CDR3nt: TGCGCCAGCAGCTACGTCCCGGGACAGGGGGCGAAAGTCCCATATGGCTACACCTTC

d_gene: -
v_gene: TRBV5-1
j_gene: TRBJ1-3
abundance: -
CDR3aa: CASSRGQSGNTIYF
CDR3nt: TGCGCCAGCAGCCGTGGACAGAGTGGAAACACCATATATTTT

d_gene: -
v_gene: TRBV21-1
j_gene: TRBJ2-2
abundance: -
CDR3aa: CASSKDEQVNTGELFF
CDR3nt: TGTGCCAGCAGCAAAGATGAACAGGTGAACACCGGGGAGCTGTTTTTT

d_gene: -
v_gene: TRBV6-1
j_gene: TRBJ2-5
abundance: -
CDR3aa: CASSDRAKTQYF
CDR3nt: TGTGCCAGCAGTGACAGGGCAAAGACCCAGTACTTC

d_gene: TRBD2
v_gene: TRBV3-1/TRBV3-2
j_gene: TRBJ2-1
abundance: once
CDR3aa: CASGSGGEQFF
CDR3nt: TGTGCCAGTGGATCGGGGGGTGAGCAGTTCTTC

d_gene: TRBD1
v_gene: TRBV27
j_gene: TRBJ2-3
abundance: -
CDR3aa: CASSWDRGSGTDTQYF
CDR3nt: TGTGCCAGCAGTTGGGACAGGGGATCGGGCACAGATACGCAGTATTTT

d_gene: -
v_gene: TRBV5-6
j_gene: TRBJ2-7
abundance: -
CDR3aa: CASSIFTGPLYEQYF
CDR3nt: TGTGCCAGCAGCATTTTTACAGGCCCCCTCTACGAGCAGTACTTC

d_gene: TRBD1
v_gene: TRBV24-1
j_gene: TRBJ2-1
abundance: -
CDR3aa: CATSDTGQGGTYNEQFF
CDR3nt: TGTGCCACCAGTGACACGGGACAGGGGGGCACCTACAATGAGCAGTTCTTC

d_gene: -
v_gene: TRBV12-3/TRBV12-4
j_gene: TRBJ2-2
abundance: -
CDR3aa: CASSFARAGELFF
CDR3nt: TGTGCCAGCAGTTTCGCGAGGGCCGGGGAGCTGTTTTTT

d_gene: TRBD1
v_gene: TRBV29-1
j_gene: TRBJ1-1
abundance: -
CDR3aa: CSVSDRANTEAFF
CDR3nt: TGCAGCGTTTCAGACAGGGCCAACACTGAAGCTTTCTTT

d_gene: TRBD2
v_gene: TRBV9
j_gene: TRBJ2-7
abundance: -
CDR3aa: CASSRSGGSYEQYF
CDR3nt: TGTGCCAGCAGCAGGTCGGGAGGGTCCTACGAGCAGTACTTC

d_gene: TRBD1
v_gene: TRBV5-4
j_gene: TRBJ1-1
abundance: -
CDR3aa: CASSTGQGRLNTEAFF
CDR3nt: TGTGCCAGCAGCACCGGACAGGGAAGGCTGAACACTGAAGCTTTCTTT

d_gene: -
v_gene: TRBV2
j_gene: TRBJ2-5
abundance: -
CDR3aa: CASSEYRQETQYF
CDR3nt: TGTGCCAGCAGTGAATACAGGCAAGAGACCCAGTACTTC

d_gene: TRBD1
v_gene: TRBV5-1
j_gene: TRBJ1-6
abundance: -
CDR3aa: CASSLPRTGGSSPLHF
CDR3nt: TGCGCCAGCAGCTTACCTCGGACAGGGGGGAGTTCACCCCTCCACTTT

d_gene: -
v_gene: TRBV7-3
j_gene: TRBJ1-5
abundance: once
CDR3aa: CASSRGTGQPQHF
CDR3nt: TGTGCCAGCAGTAGGGGTACGGGTCAGCCCCAGCATTTT

d_gene: -
v_gene: TRBV7-9
j_gene: TRBJ2-4
abundance: -
CDR3aa: CASSLQDSKDRNIQYF
CDR3nt: TGTGCCAGCAGCCTACAAGATAGCAAAGATAGAAACATTCAGTACTTC

d_gene: TRBD2
v_gene: TRBV30
j_gene: TRBJ2-7
abundance: once
CDR3aa: CAWSVSASGTYEQYF
CDR3nt: TGTGCCTGGAGTGTGTCTGCTAGCGGTACCTACGAGCAGTACTTC

d_gene: -
v_gene: TRBV2
j_gene: TRBJ2-7
abundance: -
CDR3aa: CASTLQGLGGSEQYF
CDR3nt: TGTGCCAGCACCCTGCAGGGACTTGGGGGAAGCGAGCAGTACTTC

d_gene: -
v_gene: TRBV7-3
j_gene: TRBJ1-5
abundance: few
CDR3aa: CASSPDGINQPQHF
CDR3nt: TGTGCCAGCAGCCCGGACGGGATAAATCAGCCCCAGCATTTT

d_gene: -
v_gene: TRBV19
j_gene: TRBJ1-2
abundance: -
CDR3aa: CASQSQNYGYTF
CDR3nt: TGTGCCTCCCAGTCCCAAAACTATGGCTACACCTTC

d_gene: TRBD1
v_gene: TRBV7-9
j_gene: TRBJ1-4
abundance: -
CDR3aa: CASSPWTGEETNEKLFF
CDR3nt: TGTGCCAGCAGCCCCTGGACAGGGGAGGAGACTAATGAAAAACTGTTTTTT

d_gene: TRBD2
v_gene: TRBV7-3
j_gene: TRBJ2-1
abundance: once
CDR3aa: CASSLHPTGTSGRVSSYNEQFF
CDR3nt: TGTGCCAGTTCATTACACCCGACCGGGACTAGCGGGAGGGTTAGCTCCTACAATGAGCAGTTCTTC

d_gene: -
v_gene: TRBV9
j_gene: TRBJ2-2
abundance: -
CDR3aa: CASRRMGTGELFF
CDR3nt: TGTGCCAGCAGGAGGATGGGCACCGGGGAGCTGTTTTTT

d_gene: -
v_gene: TRBV19
j_gene: TRBJ1-4
abundance: -
CDR3aa: CASSIDALQGPNEKLFF
CDR3nt: TGTGCCAGTAGTATAGACGCCCTACAGGGACCTAATGAAAAACTGTTTTTT

d_gene: TRBD1
v_gene: TRBV10-3
j_gene: TRBJ2-7
abundance: once
CDR3aa: CAIRTTGNNYEQYF
CDR3nt: TGTGCCATCAGGACGACAGGGAACAACTACGAGCAGTACTTC

d_gene: TRBD1
v_gene: TRBV19
j_gene: TRBJ2-7
abundance: -
CDR3aa: CASSIGQGRNEQYF
CDR3nt: TGTGCCAGTAGTATTGGACAGGGGAGGAACGAGCAGTACTTC

d_gene: TRBD1
v_gene: TRBV5-1
j_gene: TRBJ1-2
abundance: -
CDR3aa: CASSLESGGDYGYTF
CDR3nt: TGCGCCAGCAGCTTGGAGTCAGGGGGCGACTATGGCTACACCTTC

d_gene: TRBD2
v_gene: TRBV27
j_gene: TRBJ2-1
abundance: -
CDR3aa: CASSLEDGGADEQFF
CDR3nt: TGTGCCAGCAGTTTAGAGGACGGGGGGGCAGATGAGCAGTTCTTC

d_gene: TRBD2
v_gene: TRBV3-1/TRBV3-2
j_gene: TRBJ2-1
abundance: once
CDR3aa: CASSLLAASGREEQFF
CDR3nt: TGTGCCAGCAGCCTTCTCGCGGCTAGCGGGAGGGAAGAGCAGTTCTTC

d_gene: -
v_gene: TRBV2
j_gene: TRBJ1-3
abundance: few
CDR3aa: CASTPEGSGNTIYF
CDR3nt: TGTGCCAGCACACCCGAGGGATCTGGAAACACCATATATTTT

d_gene: TRBD1
v_gene: TRBV6-4
j_gene: TRBJ1-4
abundance: once
CDR3aa: CASSDSHPGQANEKLFF
CDR3nt: TGTGCCAGCAGTGATTCCCATCCGGGACAGGCTAATGAAAAACTGTTTTTT

d_gene: -
v_gene: TRBV6-5
j_gene: TRBJ1-2
abundance: -
CDR3aa: CASSSPYGYTF
CDR3nt: TGTGCCAGCAGCTCCCCCTATGGCTACACCTTC

d_gene: -
v_gene: TRBV9
j_gene: TRBJ1-2
abundance: -
CDR3aa: CASSVEGAANYYGYTF
CDR3nt: TGTGCCAGCAGCGTAGAAGGGGCCGCGAATTACTATGGCTACACCTTC

d_gene: TRBD1
v_gene: TRBV12-5
j_gene: TRBJ1-6
abundance: -
CDR3aa: CASGLEGAESPLHF
CDR3nt: TGTGCTAGTGGTTTAGAGGGGGCGGAATCACCCCTCCACTTT

d_gene: -
v_gene: TRBV11-2
j_gene: TRBJ1-1
abundance: -
CDR3aa: CASSLVRNTEAFF
CDR3nt: TGTGCCAGCAGCTTGGTTAGGAACACTGAAGCTTTCTTT

d_gene: TRBD1
v_gene: TRBV12-5
j_gene: TRBJ1-5
abundance: -
CDR3aa: CASGGGGQGNQPQHF
CDR3nt: TGTGCTAGTGGGGGGGGTGGACAGGGCAATCAGCCCCAGCATTTT

d_gene: TRBD1
v_gene: TRBV5-1
j_gene: TRBJ1-1
abundance: once
CDR3aa: CASSYDRGQFAEAFF
CDR3nt: TGCGCCAGCAGCTACGACAGGGGACAGTTCGCTGAAGCTTTCTTT

d_gene: -
v_gene: TRBV2
j_gene: TRBJ1-5
abundance: -
CDR3aa: CASSLRGPYSNQPQHF
CDR3nt: TGTGCCAGCAGTCTCAGGGGACCTTATAGCAATCAGCCCCAGCATTTT

d_gene: TRBD2
v_gene: TRBV24-1
j_gene: TRBJ2-1
abundance: -
CDR3aa: CATSDFARTSGKNEQFF
CDR3nt: TGTGCCACCAGTGATTTCGCAAGGACTAGCGGGAAGAATGAGCAGTTCTTC

d_gene: TRBD2
v_gene: TRBV4-1
j_gene: TRBJ2-3
abundance: -
CDR3aa: CASSQVAGGKGADTQYF
CDR3nt: TGCGCCAGCAGCCAAGTAGCGGGGGGGAAAGGGGCTGATACGCAGTATTTT

d_gene: -
v_gene: TRBV5-1
j_gene: TRBJ1-3
abundance: -
CDR3aa: CASSLQGYGNTIYF
CDR3nt: TGCGCCAGCAGCTTACAGGGTTACGGAAACACCATATATTTT

d_gene: TRBD1
v_gene: TRBV29-1
j_gene: TRBJ1-2
abundance: -
CDR3aa: CSVEPGTDYGYTF
CDR3nt: TGCAGCGTTGAGCCCGGGACAGACTATGGCTACACCTTC